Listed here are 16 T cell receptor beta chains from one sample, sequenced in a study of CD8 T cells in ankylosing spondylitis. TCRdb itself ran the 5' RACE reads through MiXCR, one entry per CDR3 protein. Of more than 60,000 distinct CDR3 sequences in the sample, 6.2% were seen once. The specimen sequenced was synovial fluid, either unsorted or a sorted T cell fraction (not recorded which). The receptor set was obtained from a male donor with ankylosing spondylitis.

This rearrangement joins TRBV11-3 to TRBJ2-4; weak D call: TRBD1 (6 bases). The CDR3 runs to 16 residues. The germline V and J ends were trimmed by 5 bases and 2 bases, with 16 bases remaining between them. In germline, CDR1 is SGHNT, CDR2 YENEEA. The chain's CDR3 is CASSLSGTRSKNIQYF. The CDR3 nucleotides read TGTGCCAGCAGCCTCTCCGGGACACGATCCAAAAACATTCAGTACTTC. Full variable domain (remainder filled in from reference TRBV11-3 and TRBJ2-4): EAGVVQSPRYKIIEKKQPVAFWCNPISGHNTLYWYLQNLGQGPELLIRYENEEAVDDSQLPKDRFSAERLKGVDSTLKIQPAELGDSAVYLCASSLSGTRSKNIQYFGAGTRLSVL.

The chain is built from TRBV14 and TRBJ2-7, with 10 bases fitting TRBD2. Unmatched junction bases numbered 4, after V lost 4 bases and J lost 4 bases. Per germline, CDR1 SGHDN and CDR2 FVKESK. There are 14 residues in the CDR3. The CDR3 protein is CASSPAGGGYEQYF. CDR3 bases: TGTGCCAGCAGCCCAGCGGGAGGGGGGTACGAGCAGTACTTC.

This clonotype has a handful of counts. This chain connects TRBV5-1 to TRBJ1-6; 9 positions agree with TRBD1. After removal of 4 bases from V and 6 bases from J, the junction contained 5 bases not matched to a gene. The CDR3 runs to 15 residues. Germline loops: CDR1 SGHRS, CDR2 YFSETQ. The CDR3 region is CASSITGGGNSPLHF. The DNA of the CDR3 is TGCGCCAGCAGCATTACAGGGGGCGGTAATTCACCCCTCCACTTT.

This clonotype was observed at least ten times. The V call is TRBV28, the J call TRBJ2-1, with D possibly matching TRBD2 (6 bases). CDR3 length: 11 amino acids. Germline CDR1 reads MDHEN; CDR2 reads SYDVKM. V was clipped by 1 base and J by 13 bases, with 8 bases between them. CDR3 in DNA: TGTGCCAGCAGTTTATCGGGGGTACAGTTCTTC. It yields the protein CASSLSGVQFF.

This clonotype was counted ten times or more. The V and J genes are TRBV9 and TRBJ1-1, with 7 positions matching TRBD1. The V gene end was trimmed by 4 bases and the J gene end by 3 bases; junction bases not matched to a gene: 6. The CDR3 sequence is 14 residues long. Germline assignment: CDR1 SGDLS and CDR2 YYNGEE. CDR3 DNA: TGTGCCAGCAGCCCATACGACAGGGACACTGAAGCTTTCTTT. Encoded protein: CASSPYDRDTEAFF.

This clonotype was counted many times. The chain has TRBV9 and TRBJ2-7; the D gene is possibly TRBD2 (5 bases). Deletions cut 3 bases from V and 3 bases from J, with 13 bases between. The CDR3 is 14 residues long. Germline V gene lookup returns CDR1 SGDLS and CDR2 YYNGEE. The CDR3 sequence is CASSATYAGYEQYF. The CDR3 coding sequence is TGTGCCAGCAGCGCGACGTACGCGGGCTACGAGCAGTACTTC.

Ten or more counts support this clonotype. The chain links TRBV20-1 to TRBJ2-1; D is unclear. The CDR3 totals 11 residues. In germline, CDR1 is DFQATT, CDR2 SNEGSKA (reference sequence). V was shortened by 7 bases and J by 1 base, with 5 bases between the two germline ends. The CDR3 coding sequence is TGCAGTGGAATTTCCTACAATGAGCAGTTCTTC. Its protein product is CSGISYNEQFF.

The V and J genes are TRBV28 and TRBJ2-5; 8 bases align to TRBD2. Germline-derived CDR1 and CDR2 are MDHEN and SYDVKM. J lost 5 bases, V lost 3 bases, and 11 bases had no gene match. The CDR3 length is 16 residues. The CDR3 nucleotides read TGTGCCAGCAGTTTTAGCGGGACGAGGGGAGCGGAGACCCAGTACTTC. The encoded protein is CASSFSGTRGAETQYF.

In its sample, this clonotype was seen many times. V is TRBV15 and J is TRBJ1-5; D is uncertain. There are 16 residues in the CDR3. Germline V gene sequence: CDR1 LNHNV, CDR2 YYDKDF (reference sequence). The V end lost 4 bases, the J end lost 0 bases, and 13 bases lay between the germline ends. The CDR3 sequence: CATSTMDAVSNQPQHF. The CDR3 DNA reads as TGTGCCACCAGCACCATGGATGCGGTTAGCAATCAGCCCCAGCATTTT.

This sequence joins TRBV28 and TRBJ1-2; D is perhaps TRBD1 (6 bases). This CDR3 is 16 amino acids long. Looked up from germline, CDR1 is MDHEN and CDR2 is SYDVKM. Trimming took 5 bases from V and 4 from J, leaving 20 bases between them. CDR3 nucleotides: TGTGCCAGCAGTCCCCCGACAGGCTCACCGATCTATGGCTACACCTTC. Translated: CASSPPTGSPIYGYTF.

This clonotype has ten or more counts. CDR3 in amino acids: CASSSDYSNQPQHF. Here the CDR3 DNA reads TGTGCCAGCAGCTCTGACTATAGCAATCAGCCCCAGCATTTT. The rearrangement links TRBV2 to TRBJ1-5; D unresolved. CDR3 length equals 14 residues. The germline V gene has CDR1 SNHLY and CDR2 FYNNEI. The V end was cut by 6 bases, the J end by 0 bases, with 9 bases between.

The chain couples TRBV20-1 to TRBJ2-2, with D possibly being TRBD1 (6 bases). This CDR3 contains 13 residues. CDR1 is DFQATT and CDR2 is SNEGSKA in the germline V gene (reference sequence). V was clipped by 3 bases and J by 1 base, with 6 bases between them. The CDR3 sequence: CSARTGNTGELFF. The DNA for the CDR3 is TGCAGTGCTAGGACAGGGAACACCGGGGAGCTGTTTTTT.

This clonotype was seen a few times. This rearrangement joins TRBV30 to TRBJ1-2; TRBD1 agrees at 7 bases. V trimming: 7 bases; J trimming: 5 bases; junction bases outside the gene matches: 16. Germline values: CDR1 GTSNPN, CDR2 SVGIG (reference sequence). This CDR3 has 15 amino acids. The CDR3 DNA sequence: TGTGCCTACCAACCACGGACAGGACTTCAGTATGGCTACACCTTC. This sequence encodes CAYQPRTGLQYGYTF.

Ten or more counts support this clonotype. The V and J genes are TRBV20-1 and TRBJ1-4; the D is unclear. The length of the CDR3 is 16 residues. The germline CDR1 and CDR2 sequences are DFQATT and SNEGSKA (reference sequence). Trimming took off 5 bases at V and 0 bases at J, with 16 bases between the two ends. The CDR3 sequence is CSAGQPMVATNEKLFF. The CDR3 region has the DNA TGCAGTGCTGGTCAGCCCATGGTAGCAACTAATGAAAAACTGTTTTTT.

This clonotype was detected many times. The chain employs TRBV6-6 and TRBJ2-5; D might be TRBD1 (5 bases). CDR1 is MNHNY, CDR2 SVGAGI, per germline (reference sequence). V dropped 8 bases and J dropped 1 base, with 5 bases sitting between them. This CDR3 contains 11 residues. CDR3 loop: CASGAQETQYF. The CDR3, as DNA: TGTGCCAGCGGGGCCCAAGAGACCCAGTACTTC.

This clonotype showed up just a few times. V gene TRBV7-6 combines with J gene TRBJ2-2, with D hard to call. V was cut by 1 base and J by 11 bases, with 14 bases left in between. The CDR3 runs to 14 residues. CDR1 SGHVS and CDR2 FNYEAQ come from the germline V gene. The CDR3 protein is CASSLVVYQRELFF. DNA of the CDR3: TGTGCCAGCAGCTTAGTGGTGTATCAGCGTGAGCTGTTTTTT.